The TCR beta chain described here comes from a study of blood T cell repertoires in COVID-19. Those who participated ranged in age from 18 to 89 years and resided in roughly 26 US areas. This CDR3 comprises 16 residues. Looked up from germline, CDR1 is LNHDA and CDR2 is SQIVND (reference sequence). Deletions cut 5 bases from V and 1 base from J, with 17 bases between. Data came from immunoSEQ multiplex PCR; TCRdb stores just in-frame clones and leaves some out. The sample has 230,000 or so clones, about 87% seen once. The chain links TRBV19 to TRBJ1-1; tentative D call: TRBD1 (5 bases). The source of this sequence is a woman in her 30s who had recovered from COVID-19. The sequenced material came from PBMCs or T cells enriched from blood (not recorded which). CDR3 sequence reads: CASSLPRDSRNTEAFF. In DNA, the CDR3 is TGTGCCAGTAGTCTCCCCCGGGACTCAAGGAACACTGAAGCTTTCTTT. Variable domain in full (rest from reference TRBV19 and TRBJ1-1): DGGITQSPKYLFRKEGQNVTLSCEQNLNHDAMYWYRQDPGQGLRLIYYSQIVNDFQKGDIAEGYSVSREKKESFPLTVTSAQKNPTAFYLCASSLPRDSRNTEAFFGQGTRLTVV.